What follows describes a single TCR beta chain. Its antigen is undetermined. In the ophthalmopathy cohort, Clinical Activity Score was at least 3, NOSPECS grade at least 4, and duration under 3 months. A patient was excluded if there was uncontrolled infection, other autoimmune disease, pregnancy or lactation. The PBMCs studied were ones that came from about 10 ml fresh peripheral blood. Amplification of TCR beta CDR3 regions was performed using RNA transcripts as template. The HTBI primer set was used in a first-round RT-PCR of the TCR CDR3. TCRdb fed the multiplex PCR reads into MiXCR, producing one record per CDR3 protein. The table includes about 500,000 distinct CDR3 sequences, roughly a sixth detected once. This entry is derived from a study of T cells in Graves' hyperthyroidism and ophthalmopathy. CDR1 is DFQATT, CDR2 SNEGSKA, per germline (reference sequence). This CDR3 comprises 13 residues. The V gene lost 1 base and the J gene lost 6 bases, with 9 bases spanning the gap.

General study points: In blood, most of the thyroid clonotypes expanded above 0.001 were also present.

The sample comprised blood. The chain joins TRBV20-1 to TRBJ1-4; D is unresolved. The clonotype was recovered from a woman aged 30 to 39 with Graves' ophthalmopathy. CDR3 sequence reads: CSARGSGDEKLFF. In DNA form, the CDR3 reads TGCAGTGCTAGAGGGAGCGGGGATGAAAAACTGTTTTTT.